This T cell receptor (beta chain) was identified during a study of cytomegalovirus exposure and HLA in healthy donors. Vbeta (60) and Jbeta (13) primers were used in the PCR. As originally analysed: There were about 88 million unique TCR beta chains by a later count, and some 11 million of them were shared. Clones were read by immunoSEQ multiplex PCR, and TCRdb kept only the in-frame ones, dropping some. D and trimming were read from the DNA, whereas the V and J calls and clone size are those reported in that table. This sample has around 260,000 clones; around 80% occur once, and the top ten carry about 0.3%. Despite likely unrecorded immune exposures, the donors were nominally healthy at the time of sampling. Notes on this clone: What it binds is unknown.

Study-wide points: No immune exposure information besides CMV serostatus was available. Altogether, 150 to 200 TCR beta chains were recorded as cytomegalovirus-associated.

Source material: PBMCs. The receptor was isolated from a girl under 10 years old in good health and CMV-seronegative.

The CDR3 reads CASSLVALETQYF. CDR3 in DNA: TGTGCCAGCAGCTTAGTGGCTCTAGAGACCCAGTACTTC. The chain is built from TRBV7-2 and TRBJ2-5, with unresolved D. The CDR3 sequence is 13 residues long. Looked up from germline, CDR1 is SGHTA and CDR2 is FQGNSA. The V and J ends lost 1 base and 4 bases respectively, with 7 bases between them.